This T cell receptor (beta chain) was documented in a study of cytomegalovirus exposure and HLA in healthy donors. General study results and limits: Cytomegalovirus association was listed for 164 TCR beta chains.

V shed 4 bases, J shed 5 bases, and the junction held 5 bases outside the gene matches. Germline CDR1 MNHEY, CDR2 SMNVEV (reference sequence). The CDR3 has 15 residues. The PCR was carried out with 60 Vbeta primers and 13 Jbeta primers. Data came from immunoSEQ multiplex PCR; TCRdb stores just in-frame clones and leaves some out. The profile shows 65,000 to 80,000 clones, 60% to 85% of them singletons. In the case of this clone: Its antigen is as yet unknown.

The origin of this receptor is a woman aged 40 to 49 in good health and CMV-seropositive. The chain joins TRBV27 to TRBJ2-1; TRBD1 agrees at 10 bases. The sample taken for sequencing was PBMCs. CDR3 nucleotides: TGTGCCAGCAGTTCCGACAGGGGGCTGAACAATGAGCAGTTCTTC. It yields the protein CASSSDRGLNNEQFF.